The present T cell receptor (beta chain) was sequenced within a study of CXCR3-negative and CXCR3-positive naive CD8 T cells. The authors prepared UMI-labeled TRB cDNA libraries by 5' RACE. TCRdb re-called the 5' RACE reads, yielding one record per CDR3 amino acid sequence without DNA. The sample totals 75,000 to 95,000 distinct CDR3 sequences. CDR3 size: 12 residues. Germline-derived CDR1 and CDR2 are SGHTA and FQGNSA. The sequence was collected from a human donor in good health. Some clones in this sample may be carry-over from other donors' samples. The sample taken for sequencing was naive CXCR3- CD8+ T cells from blood. Subset given: CD45RO-CCR7+CD27+CD95- naive CD8+ T cells lacking CXCR3 (TNR3-). J is TRBJ2-7 and V is TRBV7-2; TCRdb proposes TRBD1, but this gene call is untestable without DNA. The CDR3 here is CASSAGGHEQYF. The full variable domain, rest sourced from reference TRBV7-2 and TRBJ2-7, is GAGVSQSPSNKVTEKGKDVELRCDPISGHTALYWYRQSLGQGLEFLIYFQGNSAPDKSGLPSDRFSAERTGGSVSTLTIQRTQQEDSAVYLCASSAGGHEQYFGPGTRLTVT.